This is a list of T cell receptor beta chains from one sample in a study of cytomegalovirus exposure and HLA in healthy donors. Assay used: immunoSEQ multiplex PCR; TCRdb lists only in-frame clones, some missing. The data show about 150,000 clones, with more than 70% seen just once and roughly 0.99% held by the top ten. Sequenced: PBMCs. The receptors originated from a male donor in good health and CMV-seronegative. Each CDR3 is given without its conserved first and last residue.

v_call cdr3_aa
TRBV13 ASSPLAGGTDTQY
TRBV4-2 ASSQDTQAISYEQY
TRBV9 ASSPSGRTGGANVLT
TRBV4-1 ASSQLDSPNYGYT
TRBV6-5 ASSYSMGLEQY
TRBV27 ASSSDRATFYNSPLH
TRBV9 ASSVAWGGDTEAF
TRBV7-2 ASSPLAGVLDSPLH
TRBV5-4 ASSLRSGGGNTGELF
TRBV5-1 ASSFSQGDEQY
TRBV4-1 ASSRTGTMNTGELF
TRBV19 ASSTDRAGANVLT
TRBV30 AWSVGLAGSQETQY
TRBV28 ASSLTGSLNTEAF
TRBV6-5 ASSSRLTDTQY
TRBV11-3 ASSTRTVRTDTQY
TRBV5-1 ASSSDWGTETQY
TRBV18 ASSLGTGNDSPLH
TRBV9 ASSVGRQGAQETQY
TRBV7-9 ASSLSSGTDTQY
TRBV23-1 ACSGTGKENYGYT
TRBV19 ASRPPGSTGGYT
TRBV10-3 AISASDKAYEQY
TRBV29-1 SVPGTSGGLSSYNEQF
TRBV25-1 ASSESGGAGGYT
TRBV27 ASSSLGALNTEAF
TRBV2 ASSERDRGRVNTEAF
TRBV6-5 ASSSFGQGIETQY
TRBV5-4 ASSLYLDTQY
TRBV30 AWSAGNEQF
TRBV27 ASILRGGYYNEQF
TRBV6-1 ASSALAGSSDTQY
TRBV9 ASSGTGASDEQY
TRBV5-4 ASSLAGVLNEQF
TRBV19 ASSIGFGTGSPGANVLT
TRBV5-1 ASRPTSGGFEQY
TRBV10-3 AISESGPTNYGYT